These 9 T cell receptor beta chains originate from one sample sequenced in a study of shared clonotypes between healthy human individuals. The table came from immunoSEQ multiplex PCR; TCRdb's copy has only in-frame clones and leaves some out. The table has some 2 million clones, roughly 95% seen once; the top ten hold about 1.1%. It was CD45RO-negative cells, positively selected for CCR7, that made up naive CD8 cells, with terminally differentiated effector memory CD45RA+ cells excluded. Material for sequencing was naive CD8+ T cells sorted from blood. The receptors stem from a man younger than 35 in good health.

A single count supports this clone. The CDR3 nucleotides are TGTGCCAGCAGGCCGGGACTAGGGAACACCGGGGAGCTGTTTTTT. Translation gives CASRPGLGNTGELFF. This sequence joins TRBV6-5 and TRBJ2-2; 8 bases line up with TRBD2. V lost 6 bases and J lost 1; bases outside the gene matches: 4. The CDR3 covers 15 residues. CDR1 is MNHEY and CDR2 is SVGAGI in the germline V gene.

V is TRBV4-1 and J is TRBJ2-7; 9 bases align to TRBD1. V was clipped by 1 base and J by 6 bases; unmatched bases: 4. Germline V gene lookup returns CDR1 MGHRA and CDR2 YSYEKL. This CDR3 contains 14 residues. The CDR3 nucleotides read TGCGCCAGCAGCCAAGCACAGGGGGCGCGCGAGCAGTACTTC. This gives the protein CASSQAQGAREQYF.

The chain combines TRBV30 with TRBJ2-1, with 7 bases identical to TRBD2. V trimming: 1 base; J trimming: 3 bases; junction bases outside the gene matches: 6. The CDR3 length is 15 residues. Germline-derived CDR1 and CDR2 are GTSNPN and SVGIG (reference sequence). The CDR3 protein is CAWSEKGGSYNEQFF. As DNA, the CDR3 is TGTGCCTGGAGTGAAAAGGGCGGGAGCTACAATGAGCAGTTCTTC.

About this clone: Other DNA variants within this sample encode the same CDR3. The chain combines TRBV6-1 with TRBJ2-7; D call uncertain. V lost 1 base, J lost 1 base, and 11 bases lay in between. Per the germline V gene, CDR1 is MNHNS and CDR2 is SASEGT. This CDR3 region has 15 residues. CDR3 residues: CASSEGLDRSYEQYF. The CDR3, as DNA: TGTGCCAGCAGTGAAGGGCTAGATCGGTCCTACGAGCAGTACTTC.

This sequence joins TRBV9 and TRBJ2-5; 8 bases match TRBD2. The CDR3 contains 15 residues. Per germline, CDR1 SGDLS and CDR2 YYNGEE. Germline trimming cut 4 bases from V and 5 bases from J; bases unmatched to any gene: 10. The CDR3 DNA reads TGTGCCAGCAGCCCCAGCGGGAGTTCTTTGGAGACCCAGTACTTC. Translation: CASSPSGSSLETQYF. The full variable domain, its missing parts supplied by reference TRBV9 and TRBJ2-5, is DSGVTQTPKHLITATGQRVTLRCSPRSGDLSVYWYQQSLDQGLQFLIQYYNGEERAKGNILERFSAQQFPDLHSELNLSSLELGDSALYFCASSPSGSSLETQYFGPGTRLLVL.

This CDR3 reads CASRSGGLNEQYF. Written as DNA, the CDR3 is TGTGCCAGCAGGTCCGGGGGCCTGAACGAGCAGTACTTC. The chain employs TRBV7-9 and TRBJ2-7, with D tentatively TRBD1 or TRBD2 (6 bases each). The CDR3 loop spans 13 amino acids. Germline V gene data show CDR1 as SEHNR and CDR2 as FQNEAQ (reference sequence). Trimming stripped 6 bases from V and 5 bases from J, with 14 bases between.

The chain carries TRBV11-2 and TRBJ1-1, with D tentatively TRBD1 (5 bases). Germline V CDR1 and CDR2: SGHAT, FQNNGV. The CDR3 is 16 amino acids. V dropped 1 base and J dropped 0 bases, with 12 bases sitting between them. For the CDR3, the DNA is TGTGCCAGCAGCTTAGGCCCGGGGACCATGAACACTGAAGCTTTCTTT. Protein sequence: CASSLGPGTMNTEAFF.

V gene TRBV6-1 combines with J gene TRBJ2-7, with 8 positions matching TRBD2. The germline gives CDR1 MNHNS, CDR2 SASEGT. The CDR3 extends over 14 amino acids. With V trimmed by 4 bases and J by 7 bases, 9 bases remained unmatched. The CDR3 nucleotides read TGTGCCAGCAGTGGTTGGCGGGGGGAGGGAGAGCAGTACTTC. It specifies CASSGWRGEGEQYF.

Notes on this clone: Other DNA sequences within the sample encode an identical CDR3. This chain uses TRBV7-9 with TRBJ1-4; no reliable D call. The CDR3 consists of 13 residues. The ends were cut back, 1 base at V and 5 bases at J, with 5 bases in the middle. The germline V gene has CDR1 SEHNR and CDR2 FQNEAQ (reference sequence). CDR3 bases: TGTGCCAGCAGCTTAGGGCAGAATGAAAAACTGTTTTTT. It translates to CASSLGQNEKLFF.